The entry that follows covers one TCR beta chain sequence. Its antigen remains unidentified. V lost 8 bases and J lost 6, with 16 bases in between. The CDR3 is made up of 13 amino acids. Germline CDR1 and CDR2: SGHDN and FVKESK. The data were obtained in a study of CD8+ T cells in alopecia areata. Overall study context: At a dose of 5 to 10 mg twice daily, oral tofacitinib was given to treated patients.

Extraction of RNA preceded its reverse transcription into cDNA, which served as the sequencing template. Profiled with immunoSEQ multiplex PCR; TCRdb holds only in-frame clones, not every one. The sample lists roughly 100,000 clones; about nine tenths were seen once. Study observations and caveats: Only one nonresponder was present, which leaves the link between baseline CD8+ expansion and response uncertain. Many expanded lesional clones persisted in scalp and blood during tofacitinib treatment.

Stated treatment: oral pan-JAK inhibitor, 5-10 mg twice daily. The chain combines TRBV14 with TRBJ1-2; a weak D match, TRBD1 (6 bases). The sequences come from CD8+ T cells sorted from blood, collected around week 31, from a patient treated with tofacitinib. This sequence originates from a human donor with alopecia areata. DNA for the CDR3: TGTGCCAGCGCTGGACAGAGGGGGGATGGCTACACCTTC. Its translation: CASAGQRGDGYTF.